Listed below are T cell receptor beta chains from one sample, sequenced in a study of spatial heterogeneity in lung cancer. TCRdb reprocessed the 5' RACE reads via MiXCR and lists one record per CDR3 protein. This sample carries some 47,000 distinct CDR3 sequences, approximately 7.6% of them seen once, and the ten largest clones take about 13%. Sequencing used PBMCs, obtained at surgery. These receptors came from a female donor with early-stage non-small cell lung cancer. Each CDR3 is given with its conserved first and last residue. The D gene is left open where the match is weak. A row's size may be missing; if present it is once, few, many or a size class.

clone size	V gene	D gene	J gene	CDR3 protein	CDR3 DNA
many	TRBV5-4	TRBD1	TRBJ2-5	CASSSGTGLFETQYF	TGTGCCAGCAGCTCCGGGACAGGGCTTTTTGAGACCCAGTACTTC
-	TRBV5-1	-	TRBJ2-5	CASSVLEGETQYF	TGCGCCAGCAGCGTCTTAGAGGGAGAGACCCAGTACTTC
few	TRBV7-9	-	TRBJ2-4	CASSTQGRQYF	TGTGCCAGCAGCACACAGGGTCGTCAGTACTTC
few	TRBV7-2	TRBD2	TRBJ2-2	CASSLDLAGSNTGELFF	TGTGCCAGCAGCTTAGATTTAGCGGGGTCGAACACCGGGGAGCTGTTTTTT
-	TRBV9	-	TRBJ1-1	CASSVEGGLNTEAFF	TGTGCCAGCAGCGTAGAGGGGGGTTTGAACACTGAAGCTTTCTTT
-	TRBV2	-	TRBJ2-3	CATMNRSQFTDTQYF	TGTGCCACCATGAACAGATCACAGTTCACAGATACGCAGTATTTT
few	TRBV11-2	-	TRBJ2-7	CASSLDAGGLREQYF	TGTGCCAGCAGCTTAGATGCAGGGGGGCTGCGGGAGCAGTACTTC
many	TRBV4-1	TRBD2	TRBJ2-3	CASSPPRTSGGTQYF	TGCGCCAGCAGCCCGCCTCGGACTAGCGGGGGTACGCAGTATTTT
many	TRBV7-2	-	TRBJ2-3	CASSLGCLPPCTQYF	TGTGCCAGCAGCTTGGGGTGCCTTCCGCCGTGTACGCAGTATTTT
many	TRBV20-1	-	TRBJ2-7	CSARDQGAMGEQYF	TGCAGTGCTAGAGATCAAGGGGCCATGGGAGAGCAGTACTTC
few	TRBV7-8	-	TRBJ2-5	CASSLGRVGTQYF	TGTGCCAGCAGCTTAGGCAGGGTAGGGACCCAGTACTTC
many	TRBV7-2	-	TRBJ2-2	CASSLDSAMNTGELFF	TGTGCCAGCAGCTTGGACAGCGCGATGAACACCGGGGAGCTGTTTTTT
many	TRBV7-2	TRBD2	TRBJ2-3	CASRGADTQYF	TGTGCCAGCCGGGGGGCAGATACGCAGTATTTT
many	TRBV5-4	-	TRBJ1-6	CASSLASQNSPLHF	TGTGCCAGCAGCTTGGCCAGCCAGAATTCACCCCTCCACTTT
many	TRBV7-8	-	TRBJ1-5	CASSQEYQPQHF	TGTGCCAGCAGCCAGGAATATCAGCCCCAGCATTTT